The entry that follows covers one TCR beta chain sequence. Germline V gives CDR1 MDHEN, CDR2 SYDVKM. There are 15 residues in the CDR3. J was trimmed by 10 bases and V by 5 bases; bases with no gene match: 10. This sample is drawn from a study of shared clonotypes between healthy human individuals. This table comes from immunoSEQ multiplex PCR, and its TCRdb copy is limited to in-frame clones, with some not included. The table lists about half a million clones, 70% to 85% of them singletons, with more than 10% in the top ten. Donation came from healthy HIV-negative adults that had no recent acute infections or vaccinations.

The clonotype was recovered from a woman in her thirties or forties in good health. Some clones in this sample may be carry-over from other donors' samples. The chain carries TRBV28 and TRBJ1-6, with 8 bases matching TRBD1. The sample taken for sequencing was PBMCs. The CDR3 is CASSPLDRDGSPLHF. The CDR3 DNA reads TGTGCCAGCAGTCCACTGGACAGGGATGGGTCACCCCTCCACTTT.